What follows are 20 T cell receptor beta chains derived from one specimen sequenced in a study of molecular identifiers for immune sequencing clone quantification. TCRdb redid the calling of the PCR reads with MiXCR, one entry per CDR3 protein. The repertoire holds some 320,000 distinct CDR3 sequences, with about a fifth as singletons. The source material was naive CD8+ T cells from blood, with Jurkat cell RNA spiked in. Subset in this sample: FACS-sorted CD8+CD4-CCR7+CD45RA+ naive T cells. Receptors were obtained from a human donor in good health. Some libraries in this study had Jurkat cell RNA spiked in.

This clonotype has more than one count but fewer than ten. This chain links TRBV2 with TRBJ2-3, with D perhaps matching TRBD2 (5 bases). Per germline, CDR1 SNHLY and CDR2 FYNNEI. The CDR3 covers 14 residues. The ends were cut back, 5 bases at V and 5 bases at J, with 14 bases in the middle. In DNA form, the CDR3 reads TGTGCCAGCAGTATCATCCTAGCTGTAGATACGCAGTATTTT. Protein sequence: CASSIILAVDTQYF.

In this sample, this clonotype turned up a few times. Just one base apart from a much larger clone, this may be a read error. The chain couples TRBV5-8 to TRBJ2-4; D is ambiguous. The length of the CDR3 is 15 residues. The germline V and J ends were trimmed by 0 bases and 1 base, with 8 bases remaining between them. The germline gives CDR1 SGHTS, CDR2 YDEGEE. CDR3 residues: CASSLAWQAKNIQYF. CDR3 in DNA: TGTGCCAGCAGCTTGGCCTGGCAGGCCAAAAACATTCAGTACTTC.

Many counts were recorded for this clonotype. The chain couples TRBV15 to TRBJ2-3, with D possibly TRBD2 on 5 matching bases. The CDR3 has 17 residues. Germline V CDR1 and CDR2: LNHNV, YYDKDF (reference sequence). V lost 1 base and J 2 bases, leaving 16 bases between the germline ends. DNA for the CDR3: TGTGCCACCAGCAGAGTGCAGACTACCCAATTCACAGATACGCAGTATTTT. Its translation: CATSRVQTTQFTDTQYF.

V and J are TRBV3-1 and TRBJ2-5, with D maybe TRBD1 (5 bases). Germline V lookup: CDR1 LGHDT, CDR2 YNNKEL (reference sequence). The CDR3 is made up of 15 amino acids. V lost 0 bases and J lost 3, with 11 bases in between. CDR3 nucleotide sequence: TGTGCCAGCAGCCAAGAGACCGTGACAGAAGAGACCCAGTACTTC. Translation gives CASSQETVTEETQYF.

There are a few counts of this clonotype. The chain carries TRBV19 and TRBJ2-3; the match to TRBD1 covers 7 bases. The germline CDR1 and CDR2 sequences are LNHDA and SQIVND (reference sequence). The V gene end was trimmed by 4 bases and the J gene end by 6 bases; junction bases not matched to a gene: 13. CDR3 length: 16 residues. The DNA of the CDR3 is TGTGCCAGTAGTACACCCGGGGACGACAGGGCCGATACGCAGTATTTT. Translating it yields CASSTPGDDRADTQYF.

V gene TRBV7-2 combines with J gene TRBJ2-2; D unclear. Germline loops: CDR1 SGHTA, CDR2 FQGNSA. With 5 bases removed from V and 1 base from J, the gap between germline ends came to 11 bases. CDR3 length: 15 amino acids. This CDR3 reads CASSLEHMNTGELFF. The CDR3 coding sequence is TGTGCCAGCAGCCTTGAACACATGAACACCGGGGAGCTGTTTTTT.

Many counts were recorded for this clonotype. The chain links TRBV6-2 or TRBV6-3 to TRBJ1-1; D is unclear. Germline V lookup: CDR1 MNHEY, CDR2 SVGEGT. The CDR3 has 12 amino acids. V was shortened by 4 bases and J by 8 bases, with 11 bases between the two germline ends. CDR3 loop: CASSSPVREAFF. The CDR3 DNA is TGTGCCAGCAGTTCCCCGGTTAGAGAAGCTTTCTTT.

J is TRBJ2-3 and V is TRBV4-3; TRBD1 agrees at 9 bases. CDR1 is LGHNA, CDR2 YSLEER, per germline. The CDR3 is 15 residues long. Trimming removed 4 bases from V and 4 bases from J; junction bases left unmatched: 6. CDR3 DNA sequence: TGCGCCAGCAGCCCAGGGACAGGGTGGGCAGATACGCAGTATTTT. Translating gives CASSPGTGWADTQYF.

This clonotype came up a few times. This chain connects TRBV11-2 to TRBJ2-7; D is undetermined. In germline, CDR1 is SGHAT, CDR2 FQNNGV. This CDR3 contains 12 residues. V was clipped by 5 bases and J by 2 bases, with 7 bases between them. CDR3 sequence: CASSTHTYEQYF. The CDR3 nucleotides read TGTGCCAGCAGCACGCATACCTACGAGCAGTACTTC.

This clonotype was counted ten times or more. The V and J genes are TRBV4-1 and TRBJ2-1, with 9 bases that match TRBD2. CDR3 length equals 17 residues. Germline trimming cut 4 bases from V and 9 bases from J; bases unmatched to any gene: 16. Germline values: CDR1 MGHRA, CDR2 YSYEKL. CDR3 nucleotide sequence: TGCGCCAGCAGCCCGTACCCGACTGGCGGGGGGGCCAGTGAGCAGTTCTTC. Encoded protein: CASSPYPTGGGASEQFF.

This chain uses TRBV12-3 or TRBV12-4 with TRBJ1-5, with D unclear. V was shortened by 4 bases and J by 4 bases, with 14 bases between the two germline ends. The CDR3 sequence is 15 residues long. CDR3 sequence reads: CASSSDTGLNQPQHF. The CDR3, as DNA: TGTGCCAGCAGTTCCGATACGGGTTTGAATCAGCCCCAGCATTTT.

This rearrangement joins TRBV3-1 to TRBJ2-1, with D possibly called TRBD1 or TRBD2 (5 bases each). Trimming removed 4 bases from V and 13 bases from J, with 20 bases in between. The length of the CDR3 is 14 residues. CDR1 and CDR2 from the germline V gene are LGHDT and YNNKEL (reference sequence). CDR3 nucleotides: TGTGCCAGCAGCCCCGAAACGCTAGCAGGGTATCAGTTCTTC. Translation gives CASSPETLAGYQFF.

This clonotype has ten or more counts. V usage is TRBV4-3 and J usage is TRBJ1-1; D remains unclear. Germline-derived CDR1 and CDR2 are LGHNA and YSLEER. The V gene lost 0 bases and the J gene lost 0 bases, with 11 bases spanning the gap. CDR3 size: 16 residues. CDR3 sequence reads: CASSQDWHNLNTEAFF. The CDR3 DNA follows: TGCGCCAGCAGCCAAGATTGGCACAACCTGAACACTGAAGCTTTCTTT.

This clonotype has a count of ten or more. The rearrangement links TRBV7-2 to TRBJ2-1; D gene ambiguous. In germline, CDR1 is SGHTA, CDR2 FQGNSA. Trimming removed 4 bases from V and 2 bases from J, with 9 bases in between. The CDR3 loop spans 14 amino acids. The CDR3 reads CASSSLRAYNEQFF. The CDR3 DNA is TGTGCCAGCAGCTCCCTCAGAGCCTACAATGAGCAGTTCTTC.

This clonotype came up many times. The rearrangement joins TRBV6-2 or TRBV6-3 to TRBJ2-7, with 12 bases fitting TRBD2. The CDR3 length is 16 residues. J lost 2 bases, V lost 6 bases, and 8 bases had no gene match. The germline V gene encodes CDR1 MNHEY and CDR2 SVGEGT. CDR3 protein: CASSPELAGGAYEQYF. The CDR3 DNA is TGTGCCAGCAGCCCTGAACTAGCGGGGGGCGCCTACGAGCAGTACTTC.

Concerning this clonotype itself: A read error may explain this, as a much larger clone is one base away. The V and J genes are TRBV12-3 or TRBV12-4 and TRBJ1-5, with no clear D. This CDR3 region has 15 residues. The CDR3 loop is CASSPGEESNQPQRF. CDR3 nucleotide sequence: TGTGCCAGCAGCCCCGGCGAGGAGAGCAATCAGCCCCAGCGTTTT.

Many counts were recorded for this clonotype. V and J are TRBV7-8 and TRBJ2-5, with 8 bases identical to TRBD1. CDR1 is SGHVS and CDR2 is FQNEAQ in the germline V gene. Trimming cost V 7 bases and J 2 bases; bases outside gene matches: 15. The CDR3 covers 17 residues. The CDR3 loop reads CASIVNIDRGTQETQYF. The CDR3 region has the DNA TGTGCCAGCATAGTGAACATAGACAGGGGTACTCAAGAGACCCAGTACTTC.

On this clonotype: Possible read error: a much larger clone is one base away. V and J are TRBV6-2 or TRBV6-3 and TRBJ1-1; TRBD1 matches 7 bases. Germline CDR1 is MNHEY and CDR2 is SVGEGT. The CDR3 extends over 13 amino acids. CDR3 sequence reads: CAGRTGGRTEAFF. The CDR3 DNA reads TGTGCCGGCAGGACAGGTGGTCGCACTGAAGCTTTCTTT.

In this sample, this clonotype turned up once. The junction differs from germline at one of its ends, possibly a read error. The CDR3 loop reads CASRPGDRGNTGGLFF. CDR3 DNA sequence: TGTGCCAGTAGACCCGGGGACAGGGGAAACACCGGGGGGCTGTTTTTT. The chain employs TRBV19 and TRBJ2-2, with 10 bases aligning to TRBD1. This CDR3 is built from 16 residues. CDR1 is LNHDA, CDR2 SQIVND, per germline (reference sequence).

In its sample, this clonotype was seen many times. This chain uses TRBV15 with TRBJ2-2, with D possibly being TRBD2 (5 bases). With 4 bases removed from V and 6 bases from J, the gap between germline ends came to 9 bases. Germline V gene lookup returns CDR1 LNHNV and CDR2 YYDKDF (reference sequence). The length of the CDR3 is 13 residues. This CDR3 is CATSTLGAGELFF. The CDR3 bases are TGTGCCACCAGCACACTAGGCGCCGGGGAGCTGTTTTTT.